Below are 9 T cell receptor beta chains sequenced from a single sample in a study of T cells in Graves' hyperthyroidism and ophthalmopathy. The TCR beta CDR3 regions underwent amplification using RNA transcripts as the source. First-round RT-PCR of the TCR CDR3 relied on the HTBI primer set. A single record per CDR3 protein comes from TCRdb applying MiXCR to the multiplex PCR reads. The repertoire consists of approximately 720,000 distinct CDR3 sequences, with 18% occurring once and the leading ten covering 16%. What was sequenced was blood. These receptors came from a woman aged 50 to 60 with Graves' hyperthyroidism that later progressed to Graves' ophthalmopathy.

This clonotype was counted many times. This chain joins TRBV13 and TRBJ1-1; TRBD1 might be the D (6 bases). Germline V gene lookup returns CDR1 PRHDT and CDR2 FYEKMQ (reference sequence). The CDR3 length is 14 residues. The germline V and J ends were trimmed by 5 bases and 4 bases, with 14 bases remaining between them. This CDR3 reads CASSPRGLGTEAFF. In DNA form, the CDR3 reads TGTGCCAGCAGCCCGCGGGGGCTGGGCACTGAAGCTTTCTTT.

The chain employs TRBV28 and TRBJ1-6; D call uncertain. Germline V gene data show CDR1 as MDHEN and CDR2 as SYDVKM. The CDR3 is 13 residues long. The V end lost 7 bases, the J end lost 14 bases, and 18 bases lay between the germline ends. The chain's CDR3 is CASTPGDGRALHF. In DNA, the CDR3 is TGTGCCAGCACCCCGGGTGATGGGAGGGCCCTCCACTTT.

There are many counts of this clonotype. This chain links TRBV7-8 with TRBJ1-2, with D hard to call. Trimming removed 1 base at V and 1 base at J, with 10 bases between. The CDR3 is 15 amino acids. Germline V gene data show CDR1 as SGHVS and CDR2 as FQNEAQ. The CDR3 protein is CASSLEAEFNYGYTF. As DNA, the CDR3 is TGTGCCAGCAGCTTAGAGGCAGAATTTAACTATGGCTACACCTTC.

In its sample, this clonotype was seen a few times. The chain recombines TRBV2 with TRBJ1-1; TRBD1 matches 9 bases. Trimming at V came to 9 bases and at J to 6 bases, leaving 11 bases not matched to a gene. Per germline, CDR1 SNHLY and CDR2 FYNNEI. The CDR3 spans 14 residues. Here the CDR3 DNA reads TGTGCCAGGATCCCACAGGGGGCTTGGGCTGAAGCTTTCTTT. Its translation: CARIPQGAWAEAFF.

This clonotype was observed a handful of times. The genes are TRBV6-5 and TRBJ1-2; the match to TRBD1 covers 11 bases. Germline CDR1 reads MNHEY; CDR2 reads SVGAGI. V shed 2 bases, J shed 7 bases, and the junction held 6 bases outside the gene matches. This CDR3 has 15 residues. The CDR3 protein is CASSYRDRGFFGYTF. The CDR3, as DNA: TGTGCCAGCAGTTACCGGGACAGGGGGTTTTTTGGCTACACCTTC.

This CDR3 is CASRTINGGLFF. The CDR3 bases are TGTGCCAGCAGAACGATTAACGGGGGACTGTTTTTT. The chain links TRBV6-1 to TRBJ2-2, with D perhaps matching TRBD2 (6 bases). Per germline, CDR1 MNHNS and CDR2 SASEGT. The CDR3 sequence is 12 residues long. The V and J ends lost 6 bases and 14 bases respectively, with 16 bases between them.

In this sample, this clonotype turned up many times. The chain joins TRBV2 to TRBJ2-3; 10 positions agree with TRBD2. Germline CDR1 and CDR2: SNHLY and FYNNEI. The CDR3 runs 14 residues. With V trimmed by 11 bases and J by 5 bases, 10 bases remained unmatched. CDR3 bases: TGTGCCTTACTAGCGGGGACCTCAGGAGATACGCAGTATTTT. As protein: CALLAGTSGDTQYF.

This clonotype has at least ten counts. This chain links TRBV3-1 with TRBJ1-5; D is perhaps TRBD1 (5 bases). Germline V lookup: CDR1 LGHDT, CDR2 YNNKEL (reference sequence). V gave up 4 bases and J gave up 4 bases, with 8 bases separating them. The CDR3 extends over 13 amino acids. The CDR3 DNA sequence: TGTGCCAGCAGCCCCCGACAGAATCAGCCCCAGCATTTT. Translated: CASSPRQNQPQHF.

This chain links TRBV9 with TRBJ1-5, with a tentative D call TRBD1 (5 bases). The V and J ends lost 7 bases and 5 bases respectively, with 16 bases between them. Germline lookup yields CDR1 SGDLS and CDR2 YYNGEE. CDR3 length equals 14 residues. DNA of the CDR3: TGTGCCAGCGCTTCCGGGACTTCGGATCAGCCCCAGCATTTT. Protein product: CASASGTSDQPQHF. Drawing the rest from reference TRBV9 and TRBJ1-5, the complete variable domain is DSGVTQTPKHLITATGQRVTLRCSPRSGDLSVYWYQQSLDQGLQFLIQYYNGEERAKGNILERFSAQQFPDLHSELNLSSLELGDSALYFCASASGTSDQPQHFGDGTRLSIL.